A selection of T cell receptor beta chains follows, all from one sample in a study of OX40 agonist ivuxolimab in advanced cancers. Here immunoSEQ multiplex PCR was the method, and the copy in TCRdb shows in-frame clones only, minus some. This table has 65,000 to 95,000 clones, approximately 94% appearing once. Sequencing used CD4+ or CD8+ T cells sorted from blood, obtained in a trial of the OX40 agonist ivuxolimab. The receptor source for this set is an adult with an advanced solid tumor such as melanoma, head and neck, liver or kidney cancer. CDR3s include the opening cysteine and the closing phenylalanine or tryptophan. Each record gives: V gene, D gene, clone size, J gene, CDR3 protein, CDR3 DNA. The D gene is left open where the match is weak. Where a row states a size, it is once, few, many or the class of an expanded clone; other rows omit it.

v_gene: TRBV27; d_gene: .; abundance: .; j_gene: TRBJ1-1; CDR3aa: CASSLAAGAPEAFF; CDR3nt: TGTGCCAGCAGTTTAGCCGCTGGTGCACCTGAAGCTTTCTTT
v_gene: TRBV7-6; d_gene: .; abundance: .; j_gene: TRBJ2-3; CDR3aa: CASSEYTDTQYF; CDR3nt: TGTGCCAGCTCGGAGTACACAGATACGCAGTATTTT
v_gene: TRBV28; d_gene: .; abundance: .; j_gene: TRBJ2-7; CDR3aa: CASSPPGRGYEQYF; CDR3nt: TGTGCCAGCAGCCCGCCGGGCAGGGGCTACGAGCAGTACTTC
v_gene: TRBV4-1; d_gene: TRBD2; abundance: .; j_gene: TRBJ2-7; CDR3aa: CASSQSGTSGSHEQYF; CDR3nt: TGCGCCAGCAGCCAATCCGGGACTAGCGGGAGTCACGAGCAGTACTTC
v_gene: TRBV5-6; d_gene: .; abundance: .; j_gene: TRBJ2-1; CDR3aa: CASSPGLKSSYNEQFF; CDR3nt: TGTGCCAGCAGCCCGGGACTTAAAAGCTCCTACAATGAGCAGTTCTTC
v_gene: TRBV5-1; d_gene: .; abundance: .; j_gene: TRBJ1-5; CDR3aa: CASSLGSNQPQHF; CDR3nt: TGCGCCAGCAGCTTGGGTAGCAATCAGCCCCAGCATTTT
v_gene: TRBV29-1; d_gene: TRBD2; abundance: .; j_gene: TRBJ2-5; CDR3aa: CSVEGTSGMGETQYF; CDR3nt: TGCAGCGTTGAAGGGACTAGCGGGATGGGAGAGACCCAGTACTTC
v_gene: TRBV7-9; d_gene: .; abundance: medium-sized; j_gene: TRBJ2-7; CDR3aa: CASSLGTSRRGEQYF; CDR3nt: TGTGCCAGCAGCTTAGGTACTAGTCGACGGGGCGAGCAGTACTTC
v_gene: TRBV5-1; d_gene: TRBD1; abundance: .; j_gene: TRBJ2-7; CDR3aa: CASSSPGQDLREQYF; CDR3nt: TGCGCCAGCAGCTCCCCGGGACAGGACTTACGAGAGCAGTACTTC
v_gene: TRBV28; d_gene: .; abundance: .; j_gene: TRBJ1-1; CDR3aa: CASSFPTVNTEAFF; CDR3nt: TGTGCCAGCAGTTTCCCCACAGTGAACACTGAAGCTTTCTTT
v_gene: TRBV7-9; d_gene: .; abundance: once; j_gene: TRBJ2-3; CDR3aa: CASSSAPQSLGYTQYF; CDR3nt: TGTGCCAGCAGCTCCGCCCCACAGAGCCTGGGATATACGCAGTATTTT
v_gene: TRBV9; d_gene: TRBD2; abundance: once; j_gene: TRBJ2-7; CDR3aa: CASSSGLAEYEQYF; CDR3nt: TGTGCCAGCAGCTCGGGACTAGCGGAATACGAGCAGTACTTC
v_gene: TRBV10-3; d_gene: .; abundance: .; j_gene: TRBJ1-2; CDR3aa: CAISGTSGYGYTF; CDR3nt: TGTGCCATCAGTGGGACATCAGGCTATGGCTACACCTTC
v_gene: TRBV19; d_gene: .; abundance: .; j_gene: TRBJ2-3; CDR3aa: CASTEGSDTQYF; CDR3nt: TGTGCCAGTACGGAGGGGTCGGATACGCAGTATTTT
v_gene: TRBV28; d_gene: .; abundance: few; j_gene: TRBJ1-5; CDR3aa: CASSFRALYSNQPQHF; CDR3nt: TGTGCCAGCAGTTTTCGGGCACTATATAGCAATCAGCCCCAGCATTTT
v_gene: TRBV4-1; d_gene: .; abundance: .; j_gene: TRBJ1-3; CDR3aa: CASSQEGGNTIYF; CDR3nt: TGCGCCAGCAGCCAAGAGGGAGGAAACACCATATATTTT
v_gene: TRBV5-4; d_gene: .; abundance: .; j_gene: TRBJ2-3; CDR3aa: CASSPADTDTQYF; CDR3nt: TGTGCCAGCAGCCCCGCAGACACAGATACGCAGTATTTT
v_gene: TRBV29-1; d_gene: .; abundance: .; j_gene: TRBJ2-1; CDR3aa: CSVEESGTVNEQFF; CDR3nt: TGCAGCGTTGAAGAATCGGGAACTGTCAATGAGCAGTTCTTC